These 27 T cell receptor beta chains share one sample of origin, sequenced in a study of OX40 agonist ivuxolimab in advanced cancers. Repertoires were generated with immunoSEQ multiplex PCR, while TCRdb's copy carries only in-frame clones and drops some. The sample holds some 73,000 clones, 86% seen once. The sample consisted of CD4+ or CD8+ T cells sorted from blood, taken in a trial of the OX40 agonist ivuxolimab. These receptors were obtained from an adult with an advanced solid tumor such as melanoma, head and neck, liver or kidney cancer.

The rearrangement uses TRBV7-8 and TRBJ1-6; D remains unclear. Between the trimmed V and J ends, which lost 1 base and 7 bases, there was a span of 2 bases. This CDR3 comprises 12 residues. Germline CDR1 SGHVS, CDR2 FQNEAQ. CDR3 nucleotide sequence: TGTGCCAGCAGCTTAGACAATTCACCCCTCCACTTT. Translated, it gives CASSLDNSPLHF.

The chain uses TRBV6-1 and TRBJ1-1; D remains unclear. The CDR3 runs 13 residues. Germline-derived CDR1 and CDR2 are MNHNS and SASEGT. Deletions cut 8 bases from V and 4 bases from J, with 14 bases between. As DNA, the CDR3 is TGTGCCAGCGGGGTAACGCCTGGCACTGAAGCTTTCTTT. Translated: CASGVTPGTEAFF.

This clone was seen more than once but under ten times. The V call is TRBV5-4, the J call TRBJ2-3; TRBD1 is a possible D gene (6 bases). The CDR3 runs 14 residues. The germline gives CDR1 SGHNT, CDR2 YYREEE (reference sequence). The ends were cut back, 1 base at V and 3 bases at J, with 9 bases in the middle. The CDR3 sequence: CASSLTGRTDTQYF. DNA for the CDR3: TGTGCCAGCAGCTTGACAGGGCGGACAGATACGCAGTATTTT.

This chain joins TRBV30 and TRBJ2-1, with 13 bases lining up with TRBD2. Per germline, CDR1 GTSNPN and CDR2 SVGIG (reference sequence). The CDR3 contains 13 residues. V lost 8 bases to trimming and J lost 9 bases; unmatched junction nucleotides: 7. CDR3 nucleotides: TGTGCCCGGCGGACTAGCGGGAGCGGTGAGCAGTTCTTC. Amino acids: CARRTSGSGEQFF.

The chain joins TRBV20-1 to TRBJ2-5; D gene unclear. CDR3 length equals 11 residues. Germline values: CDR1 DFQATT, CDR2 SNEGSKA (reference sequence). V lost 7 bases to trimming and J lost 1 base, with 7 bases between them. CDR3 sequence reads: CSVVPQETQYF. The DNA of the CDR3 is TGCAGTGTAGTACCCCAAGAGACCCAGTACTTC.

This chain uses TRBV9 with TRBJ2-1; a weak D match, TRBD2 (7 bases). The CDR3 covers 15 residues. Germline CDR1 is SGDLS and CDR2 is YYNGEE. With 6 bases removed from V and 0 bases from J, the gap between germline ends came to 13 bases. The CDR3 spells CASKRGASSYNEQFF. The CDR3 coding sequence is TGTGCCAGCAAACGGGGGGCCAGCTCCTACAATGAGCAGTTCTTC.

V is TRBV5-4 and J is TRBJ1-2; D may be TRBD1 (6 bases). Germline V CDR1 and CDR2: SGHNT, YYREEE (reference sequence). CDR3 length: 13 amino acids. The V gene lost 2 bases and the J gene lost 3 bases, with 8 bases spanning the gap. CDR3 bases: TGTGCCAGCAGCTTCAACAGGGACTATGGCTACACCTTC. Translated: CASSFNRDYGYTF.

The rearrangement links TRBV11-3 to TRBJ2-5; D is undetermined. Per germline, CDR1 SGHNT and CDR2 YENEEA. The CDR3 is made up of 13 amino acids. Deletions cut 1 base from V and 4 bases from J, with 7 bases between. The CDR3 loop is CASSLALVETQYF. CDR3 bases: TGTGCCAGCAGCTTAGCTTTAGTAGAGACCCAGTACTTC.

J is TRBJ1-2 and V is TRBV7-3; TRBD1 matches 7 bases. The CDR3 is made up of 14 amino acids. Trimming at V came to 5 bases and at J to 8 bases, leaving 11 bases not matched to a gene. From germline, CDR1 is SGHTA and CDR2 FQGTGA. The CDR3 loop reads CASSPRTGHGGYTF. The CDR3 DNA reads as TGTGCCAGCAGCCCCCGGACAGGCCATGGGGGCTACACCTTC.

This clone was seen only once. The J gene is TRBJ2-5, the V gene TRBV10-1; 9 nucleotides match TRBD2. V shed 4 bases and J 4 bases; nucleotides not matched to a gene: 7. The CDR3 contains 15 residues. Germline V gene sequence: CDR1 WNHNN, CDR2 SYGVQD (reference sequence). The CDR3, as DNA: TGCGCCAGCAGTGCGGCGGGAGGGCCCTCAGAGACCCAGTACTTC. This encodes CASSAAGGPSETQYF.

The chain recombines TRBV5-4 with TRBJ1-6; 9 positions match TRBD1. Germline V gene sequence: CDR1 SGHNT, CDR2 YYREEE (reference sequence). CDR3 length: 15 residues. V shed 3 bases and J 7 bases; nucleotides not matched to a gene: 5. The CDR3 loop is CASSSGDRENSPLHF. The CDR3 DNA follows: TGTGCCAGCAGCTCGGGGGACAGGGAGAATTCACCCCTCCACTTT.

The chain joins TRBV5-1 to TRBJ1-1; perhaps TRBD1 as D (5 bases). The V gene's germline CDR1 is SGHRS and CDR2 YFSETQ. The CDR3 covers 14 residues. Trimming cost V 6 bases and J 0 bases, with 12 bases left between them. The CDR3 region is CASTGGLMNTEAFF. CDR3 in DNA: TGCGCCAGCACGGGGGGACTAATGAACACTGAAGCTTTCTTT.

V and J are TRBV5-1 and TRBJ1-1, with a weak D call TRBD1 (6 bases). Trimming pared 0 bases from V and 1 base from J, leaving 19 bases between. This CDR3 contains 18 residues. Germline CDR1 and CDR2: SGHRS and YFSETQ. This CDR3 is CASSLDVLGGRANTEAFF. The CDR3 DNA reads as TGCGCCAGCAGCTTGGATGTGCTCGGGGGCAGGGCGAACACTGAAGCTTTCTTT. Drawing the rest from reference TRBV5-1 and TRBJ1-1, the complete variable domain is KAGVTQTPRYLIKTRGQQVTLSCSPISGHRSVSWYQQTPGQGLQFLFEYFSETQRNKGNFPGRFSGRQFSNSRSEMNVSTLELGDSALYLCASSLDVLGGRANTEAFFGQGTRLTVV.

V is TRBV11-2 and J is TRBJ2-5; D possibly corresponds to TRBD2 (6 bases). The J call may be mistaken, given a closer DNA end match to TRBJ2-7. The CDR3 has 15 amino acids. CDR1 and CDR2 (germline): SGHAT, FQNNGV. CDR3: CASSAGPKSSYEQYF. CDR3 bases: TGTGCCAGCAGCGCGGGACCGAAAAGCTCCTACGAGCAGTACTTC.

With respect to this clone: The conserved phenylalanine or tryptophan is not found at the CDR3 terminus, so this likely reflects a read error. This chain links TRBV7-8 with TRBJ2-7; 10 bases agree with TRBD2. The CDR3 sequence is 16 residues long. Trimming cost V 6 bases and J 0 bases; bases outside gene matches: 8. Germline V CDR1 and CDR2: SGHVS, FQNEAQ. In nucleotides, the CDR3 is TGTGCCAGCAGTATCAGGGCTAGCGGGAGCTCCTACGAGCAGTACCTC. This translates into CASSIRASGSSYEQYL.

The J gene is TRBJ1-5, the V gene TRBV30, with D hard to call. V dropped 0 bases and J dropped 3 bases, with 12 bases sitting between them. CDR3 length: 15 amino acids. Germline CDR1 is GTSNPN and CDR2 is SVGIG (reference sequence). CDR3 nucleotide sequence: TGTGCCTGGAGTGTACCTGGTTCAACCAATCAGCCCCAGCATTTT. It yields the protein CAWSVPGSTNQPQHF.

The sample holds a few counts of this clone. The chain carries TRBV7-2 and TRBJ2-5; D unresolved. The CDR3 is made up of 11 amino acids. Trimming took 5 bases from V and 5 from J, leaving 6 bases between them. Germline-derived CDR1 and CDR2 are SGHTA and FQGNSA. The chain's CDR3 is CASSGSETQYF. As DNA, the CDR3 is TGTGCCAGCAGCGGCTCGGAGACCCAGTACTTC.

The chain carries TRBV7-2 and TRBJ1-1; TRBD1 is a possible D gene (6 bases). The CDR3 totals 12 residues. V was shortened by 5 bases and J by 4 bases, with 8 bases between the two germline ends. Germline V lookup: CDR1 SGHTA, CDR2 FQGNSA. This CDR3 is CASSRDITEAFF. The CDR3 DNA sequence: TGTGCCAGCAGCCGGGACATCACTGAAGCTTTCTTT.

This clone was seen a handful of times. The CDR3 DNA reads TGCAGTGCTAGGGGCAGTGCGACCCAGTACTTC. Amino acids: CSARGSATQYF. The chain combines TRBV20-1 with TRBJ2-5; D remains unclear. Germline V gene lookup returns CDR1 DFQATT and CDR2 SNEGSKA (reference sequence). Trimming pared 3 bases from V and 7 bases from J, leaving 9 bases between. The CDR3 spans 11 residues.

Here the CDR3 reads CASSSMGGPEPQHF. The CDR3 DNA sequence: TGTGCCAGCAGCTCAATGGGGGGGCCAGAGCCCCAGCATTTT. The chain links TRBV7-9 to TRBJ1-5; D perhaps matches TRBD1 (6 bases). CDR3 length: 14 amino acids. Trimming pared 4 bases from V and 8 bases from J, leaving 15 bases between. In germline, CDR1 is SEHNR, CDR2 FQNEAQ (reference sequence).

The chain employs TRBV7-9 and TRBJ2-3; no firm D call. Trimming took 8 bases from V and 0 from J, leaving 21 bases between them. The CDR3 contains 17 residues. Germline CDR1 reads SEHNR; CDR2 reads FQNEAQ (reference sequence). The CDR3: CASQMRNSPRSTDTQYF. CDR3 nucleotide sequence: TGTGCCAGCCAAATGAGAAACAGCCCCAGAAGCACAGATACGCAGTATTTT.

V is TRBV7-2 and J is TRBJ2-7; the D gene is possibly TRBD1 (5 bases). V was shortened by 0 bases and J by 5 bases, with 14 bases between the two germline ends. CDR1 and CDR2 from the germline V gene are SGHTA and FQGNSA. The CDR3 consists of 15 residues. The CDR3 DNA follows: TGTGCCAGCAGCTTAGCGAATAACAGGTTTGACGAGCAGTACTTC. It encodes CASSLANNRFDEQYF.

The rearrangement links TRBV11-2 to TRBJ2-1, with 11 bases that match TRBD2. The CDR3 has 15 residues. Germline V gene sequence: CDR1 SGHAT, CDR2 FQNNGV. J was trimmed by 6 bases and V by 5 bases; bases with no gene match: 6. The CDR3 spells CASSPPGTSGNEQFF. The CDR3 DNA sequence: TGTGCCAGCAGCCCCCCGGGGACTAGCGGCAATGAGCAGTTCTTC.

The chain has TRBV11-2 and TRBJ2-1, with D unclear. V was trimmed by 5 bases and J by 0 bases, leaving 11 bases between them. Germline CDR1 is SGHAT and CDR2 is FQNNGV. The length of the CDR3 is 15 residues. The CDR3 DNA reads TGTGCCAGCAGCAGGCAGCCCAGCTCCTACAATGAGCAGTTCTTC. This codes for CASSRQPSSYNEQFF. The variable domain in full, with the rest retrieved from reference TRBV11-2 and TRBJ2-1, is EAGVAQSPRYKIIEKRQSVAFWCNPISGHATLYWYQQILGQGPKLLIQFQNNGVVDDSQLPKDRFSAERLKGVDSTLKIQPAKLEDSAVYLCASSRQPSSYNEQFFGPGTRLTVL.

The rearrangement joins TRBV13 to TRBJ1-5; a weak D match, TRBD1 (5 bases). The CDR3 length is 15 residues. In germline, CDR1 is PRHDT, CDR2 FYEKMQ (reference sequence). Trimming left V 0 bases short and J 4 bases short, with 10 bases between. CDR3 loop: CASSLGGRDNQPQHF. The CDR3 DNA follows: TGTGCCAGCAGCTTAGGAGGCAGGGATAATCAGCCCCAGCATTTT.

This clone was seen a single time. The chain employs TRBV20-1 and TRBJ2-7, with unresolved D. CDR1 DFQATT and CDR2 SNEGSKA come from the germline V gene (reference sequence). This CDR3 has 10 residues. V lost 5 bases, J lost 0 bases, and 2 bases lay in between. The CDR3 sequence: CSAASYEQYF. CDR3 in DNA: TGCAGTGCTGCCTCCTACGAGCAGTACTTC.

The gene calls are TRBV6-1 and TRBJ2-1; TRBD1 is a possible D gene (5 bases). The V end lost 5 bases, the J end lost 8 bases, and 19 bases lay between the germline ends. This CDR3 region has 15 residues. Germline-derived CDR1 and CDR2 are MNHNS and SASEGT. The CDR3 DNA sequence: TGTGCCAGCAGTCTCGTTAATGGGGCGACCCATGAGCAGTTCTTC. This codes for CASSLVNGATHEQFF.